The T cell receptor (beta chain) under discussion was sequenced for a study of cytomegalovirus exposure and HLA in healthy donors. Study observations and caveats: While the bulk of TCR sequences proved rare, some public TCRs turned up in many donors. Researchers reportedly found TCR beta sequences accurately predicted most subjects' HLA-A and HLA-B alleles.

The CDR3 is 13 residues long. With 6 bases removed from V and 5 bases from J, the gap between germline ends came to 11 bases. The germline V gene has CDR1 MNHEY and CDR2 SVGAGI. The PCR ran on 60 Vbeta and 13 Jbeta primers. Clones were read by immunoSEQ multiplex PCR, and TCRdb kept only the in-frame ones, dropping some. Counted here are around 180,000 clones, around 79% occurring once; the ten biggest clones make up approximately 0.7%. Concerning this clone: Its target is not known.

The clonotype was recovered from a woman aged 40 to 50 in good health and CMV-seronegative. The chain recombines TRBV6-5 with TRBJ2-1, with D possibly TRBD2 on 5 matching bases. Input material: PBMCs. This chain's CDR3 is CASSPDGNNEQFF. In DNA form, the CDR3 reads TGTGCCAGCAGCCCCGACGGGAACAATGAGCAGTTCTTC.